This TCR beta chain appears in the sequencing data of a study of CD8+ T cells in alopecia areata. The wider study: Tofacitinib was taken orally by treated patients, and the dose was 5 to 10 mg twice daily. Treated patients were scored for severity by percent of scalp affected.

Once RNA had been extracted, it was reverse transcribed into cDNA to act as the sequencing template. The table came from immunoSEQ multiplex PCR; TCRdb's copy has only in-frame clones and leaves some out. The table includes roughly 210,000 clones, 40% to 55% detected once. The germline V gene has CDR1 MGHDK and CDR2 SYGVNS. The CDR3 is 12 amino acids. Trimming removed 7 bases from V and 2 bases from J, with 9 bases in between. Treatment indicated: oral pan-JAK inhibitor, 5-10 mg twice daily. Alopecia areata patients provided lesional scalp punch biopsies and peripheral blood, both collected for the study.

The material was CD4+ T cells sorted from blood, obtained at approximately week 37, from a patient treated with tofacitinib. The source of this sequence is a human donor with alopecia areata. The chain recombines TRBV25-1 with TRBJ2-7; D is ambiguous. The CDR3 DNA follows: TGTGCCAGCATCCGACATGCCTACGAGCAGTACTTC. Protein: CASIRHAYEQYF.